The present T cell receptor (beta chain) was sequenced within a study of blood T cell repertoires in COVID-19. This clone has just one count. The data were produced by immunoSEQ multiplex PCR, yet TCRdb's version contains in-frame clones alone and is incomplete. Among approximately 230,000 clones, 86% were seen once, and the ten largest hold over 2%. V lost 4 bases and J lost 5, with 15 bases in between. The CDR3 totals 14 residues. Sequencing used peripheral blood. The rearrangement uses TRBV5-3 and TRBJ1-1; D is possibly TRBD1 (6 bases). TRBV5-3 is identified as an open reading frame with a role that is uncertain. This receptor was obtained from a man under 40 who had recovered from COVID-19. CDR3 in DNA: TGTGCCAGAAGCAACACAGGGCCCGGAACTGAAGCTTTCTTT. This sequence encodes CARSNTGPGTEAFF.